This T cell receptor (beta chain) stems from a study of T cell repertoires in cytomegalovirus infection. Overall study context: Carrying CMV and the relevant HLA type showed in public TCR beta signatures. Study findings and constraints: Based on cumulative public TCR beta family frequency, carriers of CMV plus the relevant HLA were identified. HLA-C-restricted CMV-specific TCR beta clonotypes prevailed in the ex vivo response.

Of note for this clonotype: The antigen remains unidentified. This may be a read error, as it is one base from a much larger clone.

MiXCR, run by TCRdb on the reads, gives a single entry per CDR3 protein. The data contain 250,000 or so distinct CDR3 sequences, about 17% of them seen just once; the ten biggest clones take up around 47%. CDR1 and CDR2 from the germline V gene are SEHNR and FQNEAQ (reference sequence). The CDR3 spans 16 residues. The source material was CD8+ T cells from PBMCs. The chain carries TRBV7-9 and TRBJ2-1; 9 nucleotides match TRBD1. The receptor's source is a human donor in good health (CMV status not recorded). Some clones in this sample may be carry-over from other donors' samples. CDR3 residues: CANSFPLQGADNEQFF. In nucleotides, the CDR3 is TGTGCCAACAGCTTCCCCCTACAGGGGGCTGACAATGAGCAGTTCTTC.